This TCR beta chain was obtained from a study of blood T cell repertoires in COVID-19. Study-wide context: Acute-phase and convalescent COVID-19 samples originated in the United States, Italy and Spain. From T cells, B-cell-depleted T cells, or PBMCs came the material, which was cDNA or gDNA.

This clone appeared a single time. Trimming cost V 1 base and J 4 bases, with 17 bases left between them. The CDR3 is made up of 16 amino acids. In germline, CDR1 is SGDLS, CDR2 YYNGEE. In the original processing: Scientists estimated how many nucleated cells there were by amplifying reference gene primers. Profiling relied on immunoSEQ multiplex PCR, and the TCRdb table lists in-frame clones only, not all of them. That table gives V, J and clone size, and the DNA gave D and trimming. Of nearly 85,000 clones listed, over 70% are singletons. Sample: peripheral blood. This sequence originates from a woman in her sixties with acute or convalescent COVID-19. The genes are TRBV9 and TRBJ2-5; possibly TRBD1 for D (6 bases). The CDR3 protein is CASSVFDRLELETQYF. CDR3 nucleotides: TGTGCCAGCAGCGTATTCGACAGGCTAGAATTAGAGACCCAGTACTTC.